Below, 20 T cell receptor beta chains from the same sample are listed, as sequenced in a study of T cells in Graves' hyperthyroidism and ophthalmopathy. RNA transcripts gave rise to amplified TCR beta CDR3 regions. The HTBI primer set was used in a first-round RT-PCR of the TCR CDR3. TCRdb recomputed calls from the multiplex PCR reads with MiXCR, one row per CDR3 protein. Of about 400,000 distinct CDR3 sequences in the sample, over 12% were seen once. Sequencing used blood. Every receptor here comes from a man aged 45-60 years with Graves' ophthalmopathy.

CDR3 DNA sequence: TGTGCCAGCAGCGACCAGCTAGCGGACAATGAGCAGTTCTTC. Translating it yields CASSDQLADNEQFF. V and J are TRBV7-2 and TRBJ2-1, with TRBD2 identical over 7 bases. V shed 5 bases and J 5 bases; nucleotides not matched to a gene: 6. The CDR3 runs to 14 residues. Looked up from germline, CDR1 is SGHTA and CDR2 is FQGNSA.

This clonotype was observed many times. The V call is TRBV4-1, the J call TRBJ1-1; D is unclear. The germline gives CDR1 MGHRA, CDR2 YSYEKL. Trimming left V 1 base short and J 3 bases short, with 6 bases between. This CDR3 comprises 13 residues. The CDR3 DNA sequence: TGCGCCAGCAGCCAAGGTGCTTACACTGAAGCTTTCTTT. Its translation: CASSQGAYTEAFF.

This clonotype was detected ten times or more. This chain joins TRBV30 and TRBJ2-1; 7 positions agree with TRBD2. The CDR3 has 14 residues. Germline V CDR1 and CDR2: GTSNPN, SVGIG (reference sequence). Unmatched junction bases numbered 11, after V lost 3 bases and J lost 9 bases. The CDR3 DNA is TGTGCCTGGAGATGGTTGGGGGGGGGGAGTGAGCAGTTCTTC. It translates to CAWRWLGGGSEQFF.

The chain couples TRBV2 to TRBJ1-1, with D tentatively TRBD1 (6 bases). Trimming took off 7 bases at V and 0 bases at J, with 21 bases between the two ends. CDR1 is SNHLY, CDR2 FYNNEI, per germline. The CDR3 is made up of 17 amino acids. DNA for the CDR3: TGTGCCAGCACCCCGGACAACATTGGGGGCCTGAACACTGAAGCTTTCTTT. Residues: CASTPDNIGGLNTEAFF.

This clonotype was found many times. This chain uses TRBV11-2 with TRBJ2-1, with TRBD1 matching over 8 bases. After removal of 2 bases from V and 4 bases from J, the junction contained 4 bases not matched to a gene. This CDR3 is built from 15 residues. Germline CDR1 is SGHAT and CDR2 is FQNNGV. CDR3 protein: CASSLQGALYNEQFF. In DNA, the CDR3 is TGTGCCAGCAGCTTACAGGGGGCTCTATACAATGAGCAGTTCTTC.

V and J are TRBV19 and TRBJ2-3; 7 bases are a match to TRBD1. V lost 5 bases to trimming and J lost 6 bases; unmatched junction nucleotides: 8. Germline V gene sequence: CDR1 LNHDA, CDR2 SQIVND (reference sequence). The CDR3 consists of 14 residues. CDR3 nucleotide sequence: TGTGCCAGTAGTCGGACAGGCCCCAGCGATACGCAGTATTTT. Its protein product is CASSRTGPSDTQYF.

The sample holds many counts of this clonotype. The DNA of the CDR3 is TGCGCCAGCAGTGGAGAATATGGCTACACCTTC. Translation gives CASSGEYGYTF. The rearrangement uses TRBV10-2 and TRBJ1-2; D unclear. The CDR3 has 11 residues. Germline loops: CDR1 WSHSY, CDR2 SAAADI. Trimming took 4 bases from V and 5 from J, leaving 5 bases between them.

The chain carries TRBV5-1 and TRBJ2-5; TRBD1 matches at 9 bases. In germline, CDR1 is SGHRS, CDR2 YFSETQ. The V segment lost 4 bases and the J segment 5 bases; nucleotides outside the gene matches: 9. There are 15 residues in the CDR3. The CDR3 coding sequence is TGCGCCAGCAGCCCGAGGGACAGGGACAGGGAGACCCAGTACTTC. Translation: CASSPRDRDRETQYF.

This clonotype turned up a few times. A clone one base away is much larger, so this may be a read error. The genes are TRBV12-3 or TRBV12-4 and TRBJ2-2; D not resolved. The CDR3 totals 12 residues. Trimming shortened V by 6 bases and J by 4 bases, and 6 bases separated the two germline ends. CDR3 amino acids: CASSKSTGELFF. The CDR3, as DNA: TGTGCCAGCAGCAAGAGCACCGGGGAGCTGTTTTTT.

This clonotype was detected a few times. The chain has TRBV6-1 and TRBJ2-1, with D uncertain. There are 11 residues in the CDR3. Looked up from germline, CDR1 is MNHNS and CDR2 is SASEGT. The V gene lost 3 bases and the J gene lost 6 bases, with 3 bases spanning the gap. DNA of the CDR3: TGTGCCAGCAGTGAGAGCAATGAGCAGTTCTTC. It yields the protein CASSESNEQFF.

This clonotype came up many times. The chain has TRBV9 and TRBJ2-3; D remains ambiguous. The CDR3 covers 14 residues. Germline V lookup: CDR1 SGDLS, CDR2 YYNGEE. Trimming shortened V by 0 bases and J by 2 bases, and 7 bases separated the two germline ends. The CDR3 DNA is TGTGCCAGCAGCGTAGACCTACACACAGATACGCAGTATTTT. This gives the protein CASSVDLHTDTQYF. Together with reference TRBV9 and TRBJ2-3, the CDR3 gives the full variable domain: DSGVTQTPKHLITATGQRVTLRCSPRSGDLSVYWYQQSLDQGLQFLIQYYNGEERAKGNILERFSAQQFPDLHSELNLSSLELGDSALYFCASSVDLHTDTQYFGPGTRLTVL.

This clonotype was counted a few times. CDR3 coding DNA: TGTGCCAGCAGTTACGGGGACAACACAGATACGCAGTATTTT. Protein product: CASSYGDNTDTQYF. The gene calls are TRBV6-2 or TRBV6-3 and TRBJ2-3; TRBD1 might be the D (6 bases). Germline assignment: CDR1 MNHEY and CDR2 SVGEGT. CDR3 size: 14 residues. The germline V and J ends were trimmed by 2 bases and 2 bases, with 8 bases remaining between them.

This clonotype was counted many times. V usage is TRBV13 and J usage is TRBJ2-7; D is undetermined. CDR1 is PRHDT, CDR2 FYEKMQ, per germline (reference sequence). This CDR3 is 11 amino acids long. Trimming took off 5 bases at V and 6 bases at J, with 8 bases between the two ends. This CDR3 is CASSREGEQYF. The CDR3 DNA sequence: TGTGCCAGCAGCCGTGAAGGCGAGCAGTACTTC.

The genes are TRBV27 and TRBJ1-5; D uncertain. This CDR3 spans 14 amino acids. Germline values: CDR1 MNHEY, CDR2 SMNVEV (reference sequence). Trimming shortened V by 6 bases and J by 3 bases, and 12 bases separated the two germline ends. The DNA for the CDR3 is TGTGCCAGCAGACGGGCCAACGTCAATCAGCCCCAGCATTTT. It yields the protein CASRRANVNQPQHF.

This clonotype was seen at least ten times. The chain recombines TRBV12-3 or TRBV12-4 with TRBJ2-1; D uncertain. Trimming took off 5 bases at V and 7 bases at J, with 18 bases between the two ends. CDR3 length equals 15 residues. This chain's CDR3 is CASSAPADMGNEQFF. The CDR3 DNA follows: TGTGCCAGCAGTGCCCCCGCTGACATGGGTAATGAGCAGTTCTTC.

This clonotype was seen more than once but under ten times. The chain uses TRBV6-1 and TRBJ2-2; D is undetermined. V gave up 3 bases and J gave up 3 bases, with 8 bases separating them. The CDR3 has 14 residues. Germline-derived CDR1 and CDR2 are MNHNS and SASEGT. The CDR3 loop is CASSDDVHTGELFF. DNA for the CDR3: TGTGCCAGCAGTGACGACGTACACACCGGGGAGCTGTTTTTT.

This clonotype has ten or more counts. The chain uses TRBV3-1 and TRBJ2-3; D is possibly TRBD2 (6 bases). The V end lost 0 bases, the J end lost 6 bases, and 16 bases lay between the germline ends. The CDR3 extends over 16 amino acids. CDR1 and CDR2 from the germline V gene are LGHDT and YNNKEL (reference sequence). The CDR3 region is CASSQDIPGASDTQYF. CDR3 nucleotides: TGTGCCAGCAGCCAAGATATACCGGGAGCGTCTGATACGCAGTATTTT.

This clonotype has a count of ten or more. This chain connects TRBV11-3 to TRBJ2-7; 7 positions match TRBD1. Germline lookup yields CDR1 SGHNT and CDR2 YENEEA. V shed 5 bases and J 2 bases; nucleotides not matched to a gene: 12. CDR3 length: 16 residues. DNA for the CDR3: TGTGCCAGCAGCCCAGAAACGGGGACAGACCCCTACGAGCAGTACTTC. Encoded protein: CASSPETGTDPYEQYF.

The rearrangement joins TRBV12-3 or TRBV12-4 to TRBJ2-5, with unresolved D. The length of the CDR3 is 13 residues. V was trimmed by 2 bases and J by 6 bases, leaving 10 bases between them. The CDR3 here is CASSLSQVQTQYF. CDR3 in DNA: TGTGCCAGCAGTTTAAGCCAAGTTCAGACCCAGTACTTC.

This clonotype was counted many times. The V call is TRBV2, the J call TRBJ2-7; D is uncertain. CDR3 length: 12 residues. The germline V gene has CDR1 SNHLY and CDR2 FYNNEI. The germline V and J ends were trimmed by 4 bases and 9 bases, with 13 bases remaining between them. CDR3 loop: CASSVVDLGQYF. DNA of the CDR3: TGTGCCAGCAGTGTAGTGGACCTGGGGCAGTACTTC. Full variable domain (missing parts from reference TRBV2 and TRBJ2-7): EPEVTQTPSHQVTQMGQEVILRCVPISNHLYFYWYRQILGQKVEFLVSFYNNEISEKSEIFDDQFSVERPDGSNFTLKIRSTKLEDSAMYFCASSVVDLGQYFGPGTRLTVT.